A single sample is the source of the 7 T cell receptor beta chains below, sequenced in a study of post-analysis software for immune sequencing data. Study-wide points: TRBV5-6, TRBV5-1 and TRBV20-1 belonged to a set of a handful of TRBV segments that were more frequent in patients than controls.

The authors incorporated unique molecular identifiers into the TCR beta cDNA libraries. TCRdb passed the PCR reads through MiXCR, listing each CDR3 protein once. Of roughly 650,000 distinct CDR3 sequences in the sample, roughly three fifths were seen once. These TCRs are of unknown antigen specificity. The sequencing sample was made of blood. These TCRs come from a girl aged 2 to 9 with multiple sclerosis.

A note on this clonotype: The junction departs from the called germline gene at one end, perhaps through a read error. The rearrangement joins TRBV20-1 to TRBJ2-1, with 9 positions matching TRBD2. Germline V gene data show CDR1 as DFQATT and CDR2 as SNEGSKA (reference sequence). This CDR3 is 14 amino acids long. CDR3 DNA: TGCAGAGCTAGGGGGCTAGCGGGATACAATGAGCAGTTCTTC. Translated, it gives CRARGLAGYNEQFF.

The chain joins TRBV29-1 to TRBJ2-3; 11 nucleotides match TRBD2. The V gene end was trimmed by 6 bases and the J gene end by 4 bases; junction bases not matched to a gene: 9. This CDR3 region has 15 residues. Germline assignment: CDR1 SQVTM and CDR2 ANQGSEA. CDR3 DNA: TGCAGCGTCGCCACTAGCGGGAGTTTCCCAGATACGCAGTATTTT. Amino acids: CSVATSGSFPDTQYF.

The gene calls are TRBV20-1 and TRBJ1-2; TRBD1 aligns across 9 bases. CDR3 length: 14 amino acids. CDR1 is DFQATT, CDR2 SNEGSKA, per germline (reference sequence). V lost 3 bases to trimming and J lost 7 bases; unmatched junction nucleotides: 9. The CDR3 sequence: CSASLDRGGVGYTF. For the CDR3, the DNA is TGCAGTGCTAGTTTGGACAGGGGCGGAGTTGGCTACACCTTC.

This rearrangement joins TRBV9 to TRBJ2-3, with unresolved D. The germline gives CDR1 SGDLS, CDR2 YYNGEE. The CDR3 loop spans 13 amino acids. V was pared by 7 bases and J by 0 bases, with 9 bases between. The CDR3 DNA follows: TGTGCCAGCGGTGACATTAGCACAGATACGCAGTATTTT. Translated: CASGDISTDTQYF. The full variable domain, rest sourced from reference TRBV9 and TRBJ2-3, is DSGVTQTPKHLITATGQRVTLRCSPRSGDLSVYWYQQSLDQGLQFLIQYYNGEERAKGNILERFSAQQFPDLHSELNLSSLELGDSALYFCASGDISTDTQYFGPGTRLTVL.

This clonotype was found once. J is TRBJ1-1 and V is TRBV3-1; TRBD1 is a possible D gene (5 bases). There are 15 residues in the CDR3. Deletions cut 3 bases from V and 0 bases from J, with 11 bases between. In germline, CDR1 is LGHDT, CDR2 YNNKEL (reference sequence). The CDR3 sequence is CASSHWTGLNTEAFF. DNA for the CDR3: TGTGCCAGCAGCCACTGGACGGGACTGAACACTGAAGCTTTCTTT. The full variable domain, completed using reference TRBV3-1 and TRBJ1-1, is DTAVSQTPKYLVTQMGNDKSIKCEQNLGHDTMYWYKQDSKKFLKIMFSYNNKELIINETVPNRFSPKSPDKAHLNLHINSLELGDSAVYFCASSHWTGLNTEAFFGQGTRLTVV.

The chain uses TRBV28 and TRBJ2-1; D may be TRBD1 or TRBD2 (6 bases each). The germline V gene encodes CDR1 MDHEN and CDR2 SYDVKM. CDR3 size: 14 residues. V was pared by 8 bases and J by 3 bases, with 14 bases between. CDR3 region: CASGGQIIYNEQFF. In nucleotides, the CDR3 is TGTGCCAGCGGGGGGCAGATAATCTACAATGAGCAGTTCTTC.

The chain employs TRBV9 and TRBJ2-5; D unclear. The end of the DNA is better explained by TRBJ2-7, so the J call may be wrong. The CDR3 sequence is 12 residues long. Per the germline V gene, CDR1 is SGDLS and CDR2 is YYNGEE. The CDR3 DNA follows: TGTGCCAGCAGTGGCCCACGGATCGAGCAGTACTTC. Protein sequence: CASSGPRIEQYF.